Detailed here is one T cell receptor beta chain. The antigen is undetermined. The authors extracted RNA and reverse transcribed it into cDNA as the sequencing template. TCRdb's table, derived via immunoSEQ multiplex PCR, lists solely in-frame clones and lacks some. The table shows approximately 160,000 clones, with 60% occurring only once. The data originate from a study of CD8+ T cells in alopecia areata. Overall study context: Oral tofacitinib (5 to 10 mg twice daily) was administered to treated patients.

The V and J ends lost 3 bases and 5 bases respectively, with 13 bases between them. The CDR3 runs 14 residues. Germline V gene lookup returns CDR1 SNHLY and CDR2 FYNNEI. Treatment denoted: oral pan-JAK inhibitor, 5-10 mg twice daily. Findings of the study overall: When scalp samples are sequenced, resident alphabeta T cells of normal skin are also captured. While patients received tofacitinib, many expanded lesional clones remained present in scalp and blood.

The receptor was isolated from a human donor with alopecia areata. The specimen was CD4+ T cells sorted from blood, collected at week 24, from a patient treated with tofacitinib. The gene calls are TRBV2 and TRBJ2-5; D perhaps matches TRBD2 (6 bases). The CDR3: CASSEIGGMETQYF. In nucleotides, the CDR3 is TGTGCCAGCAGTGAGATCGGGGGAATGGAGACCCAGTACTTC.